This T cell receptor beta chain was recorded in a study of T cells after yellow fever vaccination. Overall study findings and caveats: Boosting was followed by the reappearance of most primary-vaccination clones (approximately 95% CD4, roughly 90% CD8).

With regard to this clonotype: Its antigen remains unknown.

The CDR3 contains 14 residues. Trimming cost V 2 bases and J 0 bases, with 7 bases left between them. The germline gives CDR1 MNHEY, CDR2 SVGAGI. Each CDR3 protein gets one entry after TCRdb re-called the 5' RACE reads with MiXCR. Altogether just under 600,000 distinct CDR3 sequences are present, roughly 14% being singletons, with the ten largest covering more than 12%. Sequences were derived from PBMCs, sampled on the day of the yellow fever booster vaccination. The clonotype originates from a man aged 25 to 45 who received the YFV17D yellow fever vaccine. The chain uses TRBV6-5 and TRBJ2-5; D unclear. CDR3: CASSYAGNQETQYF. DNA for the CDR3: TGTGCCAGCAGTTACGCAGGCAACCAAGAGACCCAGTACTTC.